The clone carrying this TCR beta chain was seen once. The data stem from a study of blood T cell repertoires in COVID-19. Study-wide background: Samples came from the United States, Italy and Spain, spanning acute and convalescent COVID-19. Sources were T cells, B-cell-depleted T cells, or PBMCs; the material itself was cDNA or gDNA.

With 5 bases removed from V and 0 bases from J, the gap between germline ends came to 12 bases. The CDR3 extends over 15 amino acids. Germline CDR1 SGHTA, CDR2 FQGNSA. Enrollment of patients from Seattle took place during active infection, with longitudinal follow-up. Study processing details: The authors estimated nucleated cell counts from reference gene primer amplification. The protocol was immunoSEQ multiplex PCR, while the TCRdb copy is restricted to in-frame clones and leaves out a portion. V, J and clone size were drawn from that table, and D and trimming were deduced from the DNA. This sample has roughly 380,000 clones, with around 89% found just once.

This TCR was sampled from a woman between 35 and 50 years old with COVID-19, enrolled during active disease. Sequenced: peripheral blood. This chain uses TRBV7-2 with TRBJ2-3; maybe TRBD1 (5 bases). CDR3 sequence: CASSHPSGSTDTQYF. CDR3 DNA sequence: TGTGCCAGCAGCCATCCCTCAGGGAGCACAGATACGCAGTATTTT.